Listed here are 5 T cell receptor beta chains from one sample, sequenced in a study of human T cells and chemical hapten exposure (TCRdb year 2021). Explained via the paper, the time point label denotes: patch test 1, 2 weeks after DPC sensitization. Sample treatment or condition, as interpreted from the label and publication: therapeutic diphenylcyclopropenone sensitization with weekly scalp DPC. The library came from RACE. TCRdb names NextSeq 500 as the instrument used. TCRdb trimmed the raw reads at Q25, called clones with MiXCR and kept productive beta chains. Each CDR3 protein appears once, grouped with its most common genes and DNA. In all, the sample holds under 450,000 distinct CDR3 sequences, and nearly 5% of those were seen once. The ten largest account for 2% to 2.5% of the sample. The source material was whole blood, sampled in connection with sensitization to the hapten diphenylcyclopropenone (DPC). The receptors here all came from a woman aged 45-65 years with alopecia areata. Some clones in this sample may be carry-over from other donors' samples.

This clonotype came up many times. The chain has TRBV7-8 and TRBJ2-5; possible D gene TRBD2, 6 bases. The CDR3 sequence is 11 residues long. The V gene lost 10 bases and the J gene lost 9 bases, with 15 bases spanning the gap. In germline, CDR1 is SGHVS, CDR2 FQNEAQ. This chain's CDR3 is CATRRGMAQYF. In DNA, the CDR3 is TGTGCCACCCGACGGGGGATGGCCCAGTACTTC.

This clonotype came up many times. The chain couples TRBV7-7 to TRBJ2-5; unclear D gene. The V end was cut by 3 bases, the J end by 3 bases, with 11 bases between. Germline CDR1 reads SSHAT; CDR2 reads FNYEAQ (reference sequence). CDR3 length equals 14 residues. CDR3 nucleotides: TGTGCCAGCAGCTTGGACCCGGTGGAAGAGACCCAGTACTTC. Protein sequence: CASSLDPVEETQYF.

This clonotype was picked up a small number of times. This chain's CDR3 is CASSRRTVATEAFF. DNA for the CDR3: TGTGCCAGCAGCCGTAGGACAGTCGCCACTGAAGCTTTCTTT. The chain is built from TRBV14 and TRBJ1-1; maybe TRBD1 (6 bases). The CDR3 covers 14 residues. V was clipped by 4 bases and J by 4 bases, with 13 bases between them. CDR1 is SGHDN, CDR2 FVKESK, per germline.

This clonotype was seen repeatedly, ten times or more. The rearrangement joins TRBV28 to TRBJ2-3; 11 bases line up with TRBD1. V was clipped by 8 bases and J by 4 bases; unmatched bases: 5. Germline V gene data show CDR1 as MDHEN and CDR2 as SYDVKM. The CDR3 totals 14 residues. This CDR3 is CASGGQGEADTQYF. As DNA, the CDR3 is TGTGCCAGCGGGGGACAGGGGGAGGCAGATACGCAGTATTTT. Combining the CDR3 with reference TRBV28 and TRBJ2-3 gives the whole variable domain DVKVTQSSRYLVKRTGEKVFLECVQDMDHENMFWYRQDPGLGLRLIYFSYDVKMKEKGDIPEGYSVSREKKERFSLILESASTNQTSMYLCASGGQGEADTQYFGPGTRLTVL.

The chain uses TRBV27 and TRBJ2-7, with 7 bases that match TRBD2. The CDR3 runs to 16 residues. Germline CDR1 reads MNHEY; CDR2 reads SMNVEV (reference sequence). The V and J ends lost 4 bases and 0 bases, in that order; junction bases with no gene match: 9. This chain's CDR3 is CASSSLAGPSSYEQYF. The CDR3 coding sequence is TGTGCCAGCAGTTCCTTAGCGGGCCCGAGCTCCTACGAGCAGTACTTC.